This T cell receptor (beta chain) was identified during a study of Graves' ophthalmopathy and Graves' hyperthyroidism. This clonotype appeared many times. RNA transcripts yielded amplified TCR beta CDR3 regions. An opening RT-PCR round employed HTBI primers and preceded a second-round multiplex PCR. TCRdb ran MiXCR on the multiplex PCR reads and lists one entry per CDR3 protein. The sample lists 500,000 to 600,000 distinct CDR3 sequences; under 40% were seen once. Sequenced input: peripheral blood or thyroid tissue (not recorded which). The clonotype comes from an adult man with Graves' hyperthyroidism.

CDR3 sequence reads: CASSIGGQGGYGYTF. In nucleotides, the CDR3 is TGTGCCAGTAGTATAGGCGGACAGGGAGGCTATGGCTACACCTTC. The V and J genes are TRBV19 and TRBJ1-2, with 8 nucleotides matching TRBD1. The V gene's germline CDR1 is LNHDA and CDR2 SQIVND (reference sequence). Germline trimming cut 1 base from V and 4 bases from J; bases unmatched to any gene: 5. CDR3 size: 15 residues.